Each of the 20 T cell receptor beta chains below was sequenced from the same sample in a study of blood T cells in healthy people across ages. Primers used in a second PCR of about 7 to 12 cycles were a sample-barcoded 5' primer and a J-beta primer mix. In TCRdb, the 5' RACE reads were re-called with MiXCR into one record per CDR3 protein. Of 580,000 or so distinct CDR3 sequences listed, around 50% were seen once; the top ten hold just under 25%. Sequencing was carried out using blood. The receptors come from an elderly man in good health.

The rearrangement joins TRBV29-1 to TRBJ2-2, with D perhaps TRBD2 (5 bases). With 6 bases removed from V and 0 bases from J, the gap between germline ends came to 11 bases. Germline CDR1 reads SQVTM; CDR2 reads ANQGSEA. The CDR3 is made up of 14 amino acids. CDR3 sequence: CSVRGAANTGELFF. CDR3 nucleotides: TGCAGCGTACGGGGAGCCGCGAACACCGGGGAGCTGTTTTTT.

Written as DNA, the CDR3 is TGCAGTGGCAGGGTGCAGGGAGGGGCCTACGAGCAGTACTTC. Protein product: CSGRVQGGAYEQYF. The V gene is TRBV20-1, the J gene TRBJ2-7, with 7 bases lining up with TRBD2. Trimming cost V 7 bases and J 2 bases; bases outside gene matches: 11. Looked up from germline, CDR1 is DFQATT and CDR2 is SNEGSKA (reference sequence). The CDR3 covers 14 residues.

The chain recombines TRBV9 with TRBJ2-5, with 7 bases lining up with TRBD1. From germline, CDR1 is SGDLS and CDR2 YYNGEE. V gave up 4 bases and J gave up 6 bases; unmatched junction bases: 12. The CDR3 is made up of 15 amino acids. The CDR3 region has the DNA TGTGCCAGCAGCCCGGCCCCTACAGGGGTACAGACCCAGTACTTC. Translation: CASSPAPTGVQTQYF.

The sample holds a few counts of this clonotype. This chain connects TRBV18 to TRBJ2-1, with D perhaps being TRBD1 or TRBD2 (5 bases each). The ends were cut back, 6 bases at V and 10 bases at J, with 22 bases in the middle. The CDR3 sequence is 15 residues long. Germline V gene sequence: CDR1 KGHSH, CDR2 LQKENI. This CDR3 reads CASSPLGTTKWEQFF. The DNA for the CDR3 is TGTGCCAGCTCCCCCTTGGGGACGACAAAGTGGGAGCAGTTCTTC.

The rearrangement links TRBV12-3 or TRBV12-4 to TRBJ2-5; 11 bases match TRBD1. This CDR3 has 13 amino acids. The ends lost 6 bases at V and 11 bases at J; junction bases unmatched: 8. CDR3 loop: CASSWGQGVGQYF. The CDR3 DNA follows: TGTGCCAGCAGCTGGGGACAGGGGGTTGGGCAGTACTTC.

In its sample, this clonotype was seen a few times. The V call is TRBV27, the J call TRBJ2-3, with TRBD2 matching over 11 bases. There are 15 residues in the CDR3. J lost 1 base, V lost 5 bases, and 2 bases had no gene match. Germline values: CDR1 MNHEY, CDR2 SMNVEV (reference sequence). CDR3 amino acids: CASSQLAGGTDTQYF. The CDR3 DNA is TGTGCCAGCAGTCAACTAGCGGGGGGCACAGATACGCAGTATTTT.

The V and J genes are TRBV20-1 and TRBJ2-1; 8 bases are shared with TRBD1. Germline V gene data show CDR1 as DFQATT and CDR2 as SNEGSKA (reference sequence). Trimming at V came to 2 bases and at J to 2 bases, leaving 5 bases not matched to a gene. This CDR3 has 15 amino acids. The CDR3 region is CSARRQGSTYNEQFF. CDR3 DNA sequence: TGCAGTGCTAGAAGACAGGGGTCTACCTACAATGAGCAGTTCTTC.

This clonotype was seen a few times. This may stem from a read error, because a much larger clone lies one nucleotide away. The V call is TRBV10-3, the J call TRBJ2-7, with D perhaps TRBD2 (6 bases). With 6 bases removed from V and 3 bases from J, the gap between germline ends came to 9 bases. The CDR3 has 12 residues. The germline V gene encodes CDR1 ENHRY and CDR2 SYGVKD. Here the CDR3 DNA reads TGTGCCATCAGGGAGGGCGGCTACGAGCAGTACTTC. Amino acid sequence: CAIREGGYEQYF.

This clonotype was seen only once. The chain carries TRBV6-5 and TRBJ2-7, with 12 bases that match TRBD1. Germline lookup yields CDR1 MNHEY and CDR2 SVGAGI. The CDR3 runs to 14 residues. With V trimmed by 6 bases and J by 9 bases, 9 bases remained unmatched. In DNA, the CDR3 is TGTGCCAGCAGCAGTCCGGGACAGGGGGCAAGGCAGTACTTC. It translates to CASSSPGQGARQYF.

V is TRBV7-9 and J is TRBJ2-4, with TRBD1 matching over 10 bases. Germline loops: CDR1 SEHNR, CDR2 FQNEAQ (reference sequence). V shed 5 bases and J 4 bases; nucleotides not matched to a gene: 8. This CDR3 has 16 residues. CDR3 protein: CASSHGRTGGKNIQYF. CDR3 in DNA: TGTGCCAGCAGCCATGGCAGGACAGGGGGGAAAAACATTCAGTACTTC.

This chain uses TRBV20-1 with TRBJ2-5; D perhaps matches TRBD2 (5 bases). The CDR3 length is 11 residues. V was cut by 8 bases and J by 11 bases, with 18 bases left in between. CDR1 DFQATT and CDR2 SNEGSKA come from the germline V gene (reference sequence). This CDR3 reads CSSREYNEQYF. CDR3 bases: TGCAGTAGCCGGGAATACAATGAGCAGTACTTC.

The rearrangement uses TRBV27 and TRBJ1-1, with 9 bases fitting TRBD1. This CDR3 region has 13 residues. CDR1 and CDR2 (germline): MNHEY, SMNVEV (reference sequence). The trim removed 6 bases at V and 10 bases at J, leaving 9 bases unmatched. CDR3 bases: TGTGCCAGCAGGCCCACAGGGGGCGGGGGAGCTTTCTTT. Its translation: CASRPTGGGGAFF.

This clonotype was detected only a few times. V usage is TRBV20-1 and J usage is TRBJ1-6; unclear D gene. The germline V and J ends were trimmed by 6 bases and 0 bases, with 12 bases remaining between them. CDR3 length equals 15 residues. Germline CDR1 reads DFQATT; CDR2 reads SNEGSKA (reference sequence). DNA of the CDR3: TGCAGTGCCCTCGACGGTAGCTCCTATAATTCACCCCTCCACTTT. As protein: CSALDGSSYNSPLHF.

This clonotype was seen only a few times. The V and J genes are TRBV3-1 and TRBJ1-1; 8 bases line up with TRBD1. CDR3 length: 16 amino acids. V lost 0 bases, J lost 10 bases, and 13 bases stayed unmatched. Germline V gives CDR1 LGHDT, CDR2 YNNKEL (reference sequence). The DNA for the CDR3 is TGTGCCAGCAGCCAAGATATTGGCAGGGGGCTGGGCGGAGCTTTCTTT. This translates into CASSQDIGRGLGGAFF.

The rearrangement joins TRBV25-1 to TRBJ2-3, with D possibly matching TRBD2 (6 bases). Germline CDR1 reads MGHDK; CDR2 reads SYGVNS. The CDR3 extends over 14 amino acids. Trimming pared 6 bases from V and 5 bases from J, leaving 15 bases between. The CDR3 reads CASSRQNGRDTQYF. CDR3 sequence (DNA): TGTGCCAGCAGCAGACAGAACGGGAGAGATACGCAGTATTTT.

The rearrangement links TRBV7-9 to TRBJ1-1; TRBD1 is a possible D gene (6 bases). The germline V gene encodes CDR1 SEHNR and CDR2 FQNEAQ (reference sequence). The CDR3 spans 18 residues. V was shortened by 4 bases and J by 0 bases, with 21 bases between the two germline ends. This CDR3 reads CASSYPLQGLVMNTEAFF. CDR3 coding DNA: TGTGCCAGCAGCTACCCTTTACAGGGCTTAGTGATGAACACTGAAGCTTTCTTT.

The chain employs TRBV7-9 and TRBJ1-6, with D possibly being TRBD1 (5 bases). V gave up 3 bases and J gave up 8 bases, with 14 bases separating them. The CDR3 is 15 residues long. The germline CDR1 and CDR2 sequences are SEHNR and FQNEAQ (reference sequence). For the CDR3, the DNA is TGTGCCAGCAGCTTCGGGGGTCTAAAGGATTCACCCCTCCACTTT. Protein sequence: CASSFGGLKDSPLHF. Based on the CDR3 plus reference TRBV7-9 and TRBJ1-6, the full variable domain is DTGVSQNPRHKITKRGQNVTFRCDPISEHNRLYWYRQTLGQGPEFLTYFQNEAQLEKSRLLSDRFSAERPKGSFSTLEIQRTEQGDSAMYLCASSFGGLKDSPLHFGNGTRLTVT.

This clonotype showed up just a few times. The chain uses TRBV5-1 and TRBJ2-5; 7 bases are a match to TRBD1. CDR3 size: 14 residues. V lost 4 bases to trimming and J lost 2 bases; unmatched junction nucleotides: 5. From germline, CDR1 is SGHRS and CDR2 YFSETQ. CDR3 amino acids: CASSPGTEQETQYF. In DNA, the CDR3 is TGCGCCAGCAGCCCCGGGACAGAACAAGAGACCCAGTACTTC.

The gene calls are TRBV6-1 and TRBJ2-7; D perhaps matches TRBD2 (6 bases). The V end lost 4 bases, the J end lost 2 bases, and 21 bases lay between the germline ends. Germline V CDR1 and CDR2: MNHNS, SASEGT. The CDR3 covers 17 residues. This chain's CDR3 is CASSGYWSGLSTYEQYF. In DNA, the CDR3 is TGTGCCAGCAGTGGGTATTGGAGCGGACTATCTACCTACGAGCAGTACTTC.

This clonotype was detected only a few times. The chain employs TRBV7-9 and TRBJ2-7, with 10 positions matching TRBD2. The J call may not be correct, given that the DNA end is closer to TRBJ2-5. Germline lookup yields CDR1 SEHNR and CDR2 FQNEAQ (reference sequence). This CDR3 contains 14 residues. The CDR3 is CASSPGTSVETQYF. The CDR3 region has the DNA TGTGCCAGCAGCCCTGGGACTAGCGTTGAGACCCAGTACTTC.